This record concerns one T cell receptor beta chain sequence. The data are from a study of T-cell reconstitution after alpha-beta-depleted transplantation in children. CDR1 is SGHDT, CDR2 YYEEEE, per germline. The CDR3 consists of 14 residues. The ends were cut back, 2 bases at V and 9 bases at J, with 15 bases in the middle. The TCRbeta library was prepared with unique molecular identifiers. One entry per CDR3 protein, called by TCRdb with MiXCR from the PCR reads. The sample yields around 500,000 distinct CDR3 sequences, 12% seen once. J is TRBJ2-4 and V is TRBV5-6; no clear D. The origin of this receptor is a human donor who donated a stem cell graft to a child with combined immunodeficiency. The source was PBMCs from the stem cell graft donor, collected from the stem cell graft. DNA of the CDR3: TGTGCCAGCAGCTTCGGACGGTCCTTGGGCATTCAGTACTTC. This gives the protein CASSFGRSLGIQYF. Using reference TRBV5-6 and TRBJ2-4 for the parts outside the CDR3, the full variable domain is DAGVTQSPTHLIKTRGQQVTLRCSPKSGHDTVSWYQQALGQGPQFIFQYYEEEERQRGNFPDRFSGHQFPNYSSELNVNALLLGDSALYLCASSFGRSLGIQYFGAGTRLSVL.